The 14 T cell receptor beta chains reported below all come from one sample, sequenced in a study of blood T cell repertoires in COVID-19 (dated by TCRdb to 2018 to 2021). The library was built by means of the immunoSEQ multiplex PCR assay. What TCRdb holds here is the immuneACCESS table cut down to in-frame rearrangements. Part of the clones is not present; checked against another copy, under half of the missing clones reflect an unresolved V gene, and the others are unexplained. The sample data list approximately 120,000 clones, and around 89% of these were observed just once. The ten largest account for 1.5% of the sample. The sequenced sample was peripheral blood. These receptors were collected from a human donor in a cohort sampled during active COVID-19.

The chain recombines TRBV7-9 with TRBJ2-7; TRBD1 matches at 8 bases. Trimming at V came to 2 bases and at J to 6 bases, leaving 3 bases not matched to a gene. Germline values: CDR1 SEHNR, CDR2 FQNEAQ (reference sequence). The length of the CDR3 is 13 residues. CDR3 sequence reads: CASSLRGQGEQYF. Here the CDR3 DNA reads TGTGCCAGCAGCTTACGAGGACAGGGCGAGCAGTACTTC.

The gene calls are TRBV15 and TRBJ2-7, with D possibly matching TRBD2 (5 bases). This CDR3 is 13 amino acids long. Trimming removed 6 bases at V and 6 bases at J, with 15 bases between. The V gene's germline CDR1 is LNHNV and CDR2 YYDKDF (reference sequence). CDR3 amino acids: CATSDGEVGEQYF. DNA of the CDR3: TGTGCCACCAGTGACGGGGAAGTCGGCGAGCAGTACTTC.

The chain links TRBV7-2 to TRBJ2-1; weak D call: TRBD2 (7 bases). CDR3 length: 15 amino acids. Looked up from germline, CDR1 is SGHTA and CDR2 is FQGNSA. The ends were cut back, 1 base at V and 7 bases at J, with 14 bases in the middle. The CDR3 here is CASSLGRGRGNEQFF. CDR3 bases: TGTGCCAGCAGCTTAGGTAGGGGGAGGGGTAATGAGCAGTTCTTC.

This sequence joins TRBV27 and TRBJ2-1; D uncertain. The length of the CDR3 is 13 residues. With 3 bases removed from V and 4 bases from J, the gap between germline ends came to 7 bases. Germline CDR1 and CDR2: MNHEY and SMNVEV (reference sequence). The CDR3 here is CASSLAVYNEQFF. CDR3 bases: TGTGCCAGCAGTTTGGCGGTTTACAATGAGCAGTTCTTC.

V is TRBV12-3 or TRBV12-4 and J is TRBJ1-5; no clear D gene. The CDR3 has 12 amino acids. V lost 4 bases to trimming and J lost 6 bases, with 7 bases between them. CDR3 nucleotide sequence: TGTGCCAGCAGTTCGGTTCCTCAGCCCCAGCATTTT. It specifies CASSSVPQPQHF.

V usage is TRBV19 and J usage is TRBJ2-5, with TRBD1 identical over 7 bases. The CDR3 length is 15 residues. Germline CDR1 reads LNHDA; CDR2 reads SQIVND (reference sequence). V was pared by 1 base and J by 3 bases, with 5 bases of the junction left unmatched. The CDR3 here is CASSIAGTAKETQYF. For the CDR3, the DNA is TGTGCCAGTAGTATAGCCGGGACAGCAAAAGAGACCCAGTACTTC.

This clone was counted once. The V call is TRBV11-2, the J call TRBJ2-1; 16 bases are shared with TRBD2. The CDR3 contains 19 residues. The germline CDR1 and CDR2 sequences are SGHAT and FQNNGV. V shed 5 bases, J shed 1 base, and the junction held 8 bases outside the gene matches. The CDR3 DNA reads TGTGCCAGCAGCCAATCGGGACTAGCGGGAGGGGATTCCTACAATGAGCAGTTCTTC. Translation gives CASSQSGLAGGDSYNEQFF. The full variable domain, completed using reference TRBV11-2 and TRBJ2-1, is EAGVAQSPRYKIIEKRQSVAFWCNPISGHATLYWYQQILGQGPKLLIQFQNNGVVDDSQLPKDRFSAERLKGVDSTLKIQPAKLEDSAVYLCASSQSGLAGGDSYNEQFFGPGTRLTVL.

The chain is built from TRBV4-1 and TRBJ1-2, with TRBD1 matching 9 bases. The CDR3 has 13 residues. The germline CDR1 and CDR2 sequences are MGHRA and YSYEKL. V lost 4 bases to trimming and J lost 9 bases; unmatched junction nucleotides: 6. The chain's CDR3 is CASSRTGERSYTF. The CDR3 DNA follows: TGCGCCAGCAGCCGGACAGGGGAGAGGAGCTACACCTTC.

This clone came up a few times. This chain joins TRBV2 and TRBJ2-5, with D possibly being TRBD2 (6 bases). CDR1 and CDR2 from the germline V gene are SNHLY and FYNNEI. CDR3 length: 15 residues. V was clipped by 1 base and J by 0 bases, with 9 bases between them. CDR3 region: CASSEVGGYQETQYF. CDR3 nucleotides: TGTGCCAGCAGTGAAGTCGGGGGTTACCAAGAGACCCAGTACTTC.

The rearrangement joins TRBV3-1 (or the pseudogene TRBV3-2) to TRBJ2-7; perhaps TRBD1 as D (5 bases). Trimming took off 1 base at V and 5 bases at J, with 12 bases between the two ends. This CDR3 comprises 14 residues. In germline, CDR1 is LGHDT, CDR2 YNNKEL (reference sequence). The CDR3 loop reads CASSQVAGRHEQYF. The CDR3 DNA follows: TGTGCCAGCAGCCAAGTGGCAGGGCGGCACGAGCAGTACTTC.

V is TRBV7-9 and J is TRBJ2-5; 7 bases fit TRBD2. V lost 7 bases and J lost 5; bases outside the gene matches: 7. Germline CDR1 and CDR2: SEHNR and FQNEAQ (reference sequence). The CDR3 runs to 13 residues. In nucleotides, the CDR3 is TGTGCCAGCACAAAGCGGGACTGGGAGACCCAGTACTTC. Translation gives CASTKRDWETQYF.

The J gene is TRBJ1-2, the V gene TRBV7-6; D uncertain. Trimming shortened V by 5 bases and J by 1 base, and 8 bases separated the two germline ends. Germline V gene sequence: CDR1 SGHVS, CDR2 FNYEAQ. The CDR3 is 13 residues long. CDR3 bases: TGTGCCAGCAGCGCCCAGATTAACTATGGCTACACCTTC. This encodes CASSAQINYGYTF. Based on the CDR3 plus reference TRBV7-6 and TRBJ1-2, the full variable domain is GAGVSQSPRYKVTKRGQDVALRCDPISGHVSLYWYRQALGQGPEFLTYFNYEAQQDKSGLPNDRFSAERPEGSISTLTIQRTEQRDSAMYRCASSAQINYGYTFGSGTRLTVV.

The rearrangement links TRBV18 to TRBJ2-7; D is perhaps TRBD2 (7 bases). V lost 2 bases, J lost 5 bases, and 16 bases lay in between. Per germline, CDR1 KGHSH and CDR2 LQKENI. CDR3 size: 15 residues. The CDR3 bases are TGTGCCAGCTCACCAAGGGGGGCGGGAGCGCACGAGCAGTACTTC. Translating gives CASSPRGAGAHEQYF.

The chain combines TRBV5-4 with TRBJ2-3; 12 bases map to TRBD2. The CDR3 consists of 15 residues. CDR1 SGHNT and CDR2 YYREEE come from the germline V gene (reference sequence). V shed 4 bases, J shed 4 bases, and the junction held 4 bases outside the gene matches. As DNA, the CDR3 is TGTGCCAGCAGCCCTCTAGCGGGAGGGTCAGATACGCAGTATTTT. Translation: CASSPLAGGSDTQYF.